The source of this TCR beta chain is a study of T cells in tuberculosis. Trimming removed 7 bases from V and 6 bases from J; junction bases left unmatched: 5. Germline-derived CDR1 and CDR2 are LNHDA and SQIVND (reference sequence). The CDR3 has 12 residues. Libraries were prepared by immunoSEQ multiplex PCR; TCRdb keeps only in-frame clonotypes and omits some of them. The sample shows more than 70,000 clones, approximately 90% of them seen only once. This clone was seen once. After thawing and overnight rest, PBMC were stained with GMM-loaded CD1B tetramer, viability dye and anti-CD3 for sorting. The lipid loaded on the CD1B tetramers was C32 glucose monomycolate from Rhodococcus equi.

The sequence was obtained from an adult woman with latent tuberculosis. J is TRBJ1-1 and V is TRBV19; 7 nucleotides align to TRBD1. Sequencing was carried out using CD1b-GMM tetramer-negative cells sorted from PBMCs. The CDR3 DNA reads TGTGCCAGTATAGGGGACAGACCTGAAGCTTTCTTT. This sequence encodes CASIGDRPEAFF. The full variable domain, completed using reference TRBV19 and TRBJ1-1, is DGGITQSPKYLFRKEGQNVTLSCEQNLNHDAMYWYRQDPGQGLRLIYYSQIVNDFQKGDIAEGYSVSREKKESFPLTVTSAQKNPTAFYLCASIGDRPEAFFGQGTRLTVV.